This T cell receptor beta chain was sequenced for a study of T cell responses to AZD1222 COVID-19 vaccine. Regarding the study as a whole: The study found vaccine-associated CD4 TCRs spanning spike, dominant at 160-218 and 743-854. There were mostly white British donors and more females than males, and clonal diversity was possibly underestimated.

Sequencing used immunoSEQ multiplex PCR; TCRdb keeps in-frame clones, though not all of them. The table includes 95,000 to 130,000 clones, more than 85% detected once. The length of the CDR3 is 16 residues. Germline lookup yields CDR1 SGHRS and CDR2 YFSETQ. V lost 1 base, J lost 0 bases, and 13 bases lay in between. To note about this clone: The antigen is undetermined.

The gene calls are TRBV5-1 and TRBJ1-1, with D tentatively TRBD1 (5 bases). The starting material was peripheral blood, obtained on day 0 of AZD1222 vaccination. The clonotype originates from an adult in good health. CDR3 region: CASSLQGVGMNTEAFF. Here the CDR3 DNA reads TGCGCCAGCAGCTTGCAGGGCGTGGGGATGAACACTGAAGCTTTCTTT.